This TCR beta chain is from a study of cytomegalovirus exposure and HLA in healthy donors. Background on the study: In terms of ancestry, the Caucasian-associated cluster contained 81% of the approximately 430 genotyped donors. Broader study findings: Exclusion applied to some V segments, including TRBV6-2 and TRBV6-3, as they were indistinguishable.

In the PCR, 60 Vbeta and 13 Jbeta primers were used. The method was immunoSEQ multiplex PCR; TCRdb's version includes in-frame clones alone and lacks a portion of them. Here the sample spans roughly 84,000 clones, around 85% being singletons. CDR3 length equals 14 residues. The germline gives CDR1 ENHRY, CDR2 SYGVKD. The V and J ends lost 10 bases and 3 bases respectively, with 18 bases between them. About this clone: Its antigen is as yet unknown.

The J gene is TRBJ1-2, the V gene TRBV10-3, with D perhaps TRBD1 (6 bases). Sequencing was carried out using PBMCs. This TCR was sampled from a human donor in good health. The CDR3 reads CATKGVQGDYGYTF. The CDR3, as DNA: TGTGCCACGAAAGGGGTACAGGGTGACTATGGCTACACCTTC.